This T cell receptor beta chain was obtained from a study of cytomegalovirus exposure and HLA in healthy donors. Study-level results: A later analysis found most CMV-associated TCR beta chains apparently HLA-restricted. When a later analysis was performed, an Asian-associated ancestry cluster reportedly had fewer N-insertions than the roughly 700-donor mean. With DRB1 most and HLA-C fewest, TCR association rates differed between HLA loci in a later analysis. TCR beta V- and J-gene trimming was later associated with a missense DCLRE1C variant.

As to this clone: Its antigen remains unknown.

The study ran its PCR with 60 Vbeta and 13 Jbeta primers. Sequencing used immunoSEQ multiplex PCR; TCRdb keeps in-frame clones, though not all of them. The sample lists around 200,000 clones; approximately 80% were seen once. What was sequenced was PBMCs. The TCR comes from a boy aged 5-17 years in good health and CMV-seronegative.

The CDR3 spells CASSSRDSLSQPQHF. Written as DNA, the CDR3 is TGTGCCAGCAGCTCCCGGGACAGTTTATCTCAGCCCCAGCATTTT. The chain couples TRBV7-2 to TRBJ1-5; TRBD1 aligns across 7 bases. The CDR3 consists of 15 residues. Trimming took 4 bases from V and 6 from J; bases not matched to a gene: 9. Germline lookup yields CDR1 SGHTA and CDR2 FQGNSA.